This is a list of T cell receptor beta chains from one sample in a study of cytomegalovirus exposure and HLA in healthy donors. Produced via immunoSEQ multiplex PCR; TCRdb's table is partial and in-frame only. The sample contains under 150,000 clones, around 90% of which appear only once. Sequenced sample: PBMCs. These receptors were taken from a woman under 30 in good health and CMV-seropositive. CDR3s include the opening cysteine and the closing phenylalanine or tryptophan. The D gene is left open where the match is weak. For some rows the clone size is stated as once, few or many, or as a class when expanded; others skip it.

D gene	V gene	clone size	J gene	CDR3 protein	CDR3 DNA
-	TRBV7-9	-	TRBJ2-1	CASSPPRGERRTNEQFF	TGTGCCAGCAGCCCACCCAGGGGGGAGCGCCGGACCAATGAGCAGTTCTTC
TRBD1	TRBV10-3	-	TRBJ1-2	CARGQGDGYTF	TGTGCCAGAGGACAGGGGGATGGCTACACCTTC
-	TRBV7-6	-	TRBJ2-5	CASSPRVQGRETQYF	TGTGCCAGCAGCCCGAGGGTACAGGGCCGAGAGACCCAGTACTTC
-	TRBV29-1	-	TRBJ2-3	CTATGTTEDTQYF	TGCACCGCTACCGGGACAACTGAAGATACGCAGTATTTT
-	TRBV27	-	TRBJ1-2	CASSSDSRSYYGYTF	TGTGCCAGCAGTTCGGACAGCCGGTCTTACTATGGCTACACCTTC
-	TRBV9	few	TRBJ2-1	CASSVFREINEQFF	TGTGCCAGCAGCGTATTTCGGGAGATCAATGAGCAGTTCTTC
-	TRBV29-1	-	TRBJ1-1	CSVAGRANTEAFF	TGCAGCGTTGCAGGCAGGGCGAACACTGAAGCTTTCTTT
TRBD1	TRBV5-4	-	TRBJ2-1	CASSYRDRLYEQFF	TGTGCCAGCAGCTACCGGGACAGGCTCTATGAGCAGTTCTTC
TRBD1	TRBV27	few	TRBJ1-5	CASSLFGTGAVVQPQHF	TGTGCCAGCAGTTTATTCGGGACAGGGGCCGTAGTTCAGCCCCAGCATTTT
TRBD1	TRBV18	-	TRBJ2-7	CASSPTGTGYEQYF	TGTGCCAGCTCACCAACCGGGACAGGCTACGAGCAGTACTTC
-	TRBV12-5	-	TRBJ2-1	CASGGTHEQFF	TGTGCTAGCGGAGGTACTCATGAGCAGTTCTTC
-	TRBV6-5	-	TRBJ2-2	CASSPRSQYTGELFF	TGTGCCAGCAGCCCTAGGAGTCAATACACCGGGGAGCTGTTTTTT
-	TRBV30	-	TRBJ1-6	CAWSPTGKHSPLHF	TGTGCCTGGAGTCCTACAGGGAAGCATTCACCCCTCCACTTT
-	TRBV6-5	few	TRBJ1-1	CASSYGRADTEAFF	TGTGCCAGCAGTTACGGCAGGGCGGACACTGAAGCTTTCTTT
TRBD2	TRBV6-6	-	TRBJ2-7	CASSYTSVTDEQYF	TGTGCCAGCAGTTACACTAGCGTGACGGACGAGCAGTACTTC